What follows are 8 T cell receptor beta chains derived from one specimen sequenced in a study of blood T cells in healthy people across ages. Sample-barcoded 5' priming and a J-beta primer mix drove a second PCR of about 6 to 12 cycles. TCRdb used MiXCR to reprocess the 5' RACE reads, holding one entry per CDR3 protein. The sample includes around 1,800,000 distinct CDR3 sequences, around 40% of them seen just once. The source material was blood. These receptor sequences come from a human donor in good health.

The rearrangement uses TRBV5-1 and TRBJ2-3; D gene uncertain. The CDR3 is 13 amino acids. Germline V CDR1 and CDR2: SGHRS, YFSETQ. V was pared by 4 bases and J by 4 bases, with 10 bases between. CDR3 region: CASSIGNPDTQYF. The CDR3 nucleotides read TGCGCCAGCAGCATTGGGAACCCAGATACGCAGTATTTT.

This clonotype has only a few counts. This chain connects TRBV20-1 to TRBJ2-7; D not certain. With 0 bases removed from V and 6 bases from J, the gap between germline ends came to 15 bases. The CDR3 is 14 residues long. CDR1 and CDR2 (germline): DFQATT, SNEGSKA (reference sequence). CDR3 bases: TGCAGTGCTAGAGATCAAGGGTCTCCTGGCGAGCAGTACTTC. This codes for CSARDQGSPGEQYF.

In this sample, this clonotype turned up a few times. The V gene is TRBV5-6, the J gene TRBJ2-3, with 7 bases fitting TRBD1. Trimming cost V 4 bases and J 5 bases; bases outside gene matches: 7. Germline-derived CDR1 and CDR2 are SGHDT and YYEEEE. The CDR3 is 14 residues long. CDR3 nucleotide sequence: TGTGCCAGCAGCATCCTGCAGGGGGTAGATACGCAGTATTTT. Translated: CASSILQGVDTQYF.

This sequence joins TRBV7-2 and TRBJ2-7; D possibly matches TRBD1 or TRBD2 (7 bases each). The J call may be mistaken, given a closer DNA end match to TRBJ2-5. This CDR3 is 14 amino acids long. Germline lookup yields CDR1 SGHTA and CDR2 FQGNSA. CDR3 loop: CASSLRQGGQTQYF. In DNA, the CDR3 is TGTGCCAGCAGCTTAAGACAGGGAGGGCAGACCCAGTACTTC.

The chain is built from TRBV7-8 and TRBJ2-5, with unresolved D. The length of the CDR3 is 15 residues. CDR1 is SGHVS, CDR2 FQNEAQ, per germline. V lost 5 bases and J lost 6, with 19 bases in between. This chain's CDR3 is CASSPNLIALKTQYF. In DNA, the CDR3 is TGTGCCAGCAGCCCCAATCTAATCGCTTTAAAGACCCAGTACTTC.

This clonotype was seen only a few times. The V and J genes are TRBV7-3 and TRBJ2-1; no clear D. CDR3 length: 15 amino acids. The V end was cut by 2 bases, the J end by 0 bases, with 8 bases between. CDR1 and CDR2 (germline): SGHTA, FQGTGA. The CDR3 DNA reads as TGTGCCAGCAGCTTAGACGTAGGCTCCTACAATGAGCAGTTCTTC. Protein: CASSLDVGSYNEQFF.

This chain links TRBV20-1 with TRBJ2-5; 11 nucleotides match TRBD2. This CDR3 contains 15 residues. Germline V gene lookup returns CDR1 DFQATT and CDR2 SNEGSKA (reference sequence). The CDR3 DNA follows: TGCAGCTGCATCCTAGCGGGGGGACCAAAAGAGACCCAGTACTTC. The encoded protein is CSCILAGGPKETQYF.

The chain carries TRBV4-2 and TRBJ2-7; D tentatively reads TRBD1 or TRBD2 (5 bases each). The J call may be incorrect, as the DNA end agrees better with TRBJ2-5. CDR1 and CDR2 from the germline V gene are LGHNA and YNFKEQ. The CDR3 totals 14 residues. The CDR3 DNA follows: TGTGCCAGCAGCCAAGTAGGGGTACTAGGGACCCAGTACTTC. This codes for CASSQVGVLGTQYF.